This T cell receptor beta chain was sequenced during a study of T cells after yellow fever vaccination. Study background: SMART-Seq v4 Ultra Low Input handled preparation of low-cell-number fractions.

One entry per CDR3 protein, called by TCRdb with MiXCR from the 5' RACE reads. The table has just under 600,000 distinct CDR3 sequences, roughly 13% seen once. This clonotype was observed a handful of times. This specimen was PBMCs, taken on the day of the yellow fever booster vaccination. The TCR was taken from a young man who received the YFV17D yellow fever vaccine.

CDR3 in amino acids: CASSQETGTEAFF. The CDR3 region has the DNA TGCGCCAGCAGCCAAGAGACAGGGACTGAAGCTTTCTTT. The chain uses TRBV4-3 and TRBJ1-1; 7 bases agree with TRBD1. The ends lost 0 bases at V and 5 bases at J; junction bases unmatched: 0. This CDR3 has 13 amino acids. CDR1 and CDR2 from the germline V gene are LGHNA and YSLEER.